This T cell receptor beta chain came from a study of T-cell reconstitution after alpha-beta-depleted transplantation in children. Unique molecular identifiers tagged the TCRbeta library. TCRdb independently ran MiXCR on the PCR reads; one entry per CDR3 protein. In the table there are 500,000 to 600,000 distinct CDR3 sequences, over 25% of which are singletons. Source: PBMCs, taken before TCRalphabeta/CD19-depleted stem cell transplant. This sequence originates from a boy younger than two with Wiskott-Aldrich syndrome, due to receive a stem cell transplant.

The CDR3 loop is CSVGSGGAMPRSYEQYF. The CDR3 DNA sequence: TGCAGCGTTGGTTCGGGGGGTGCCATGCCCAGGTCCTACGAGCAGTACTTC. The chain has TRBV29-1 and TRBJ2-7; 7 nucleotides agree with TRBD2. This CDR3 has 17 amino acids. Looked up from germline, CDR1 is SQVTM and CDR2 is ANQGSEA. The V segment lost 4 bases and the J segment 1 base; nucleotides outside the gene matches: 16.